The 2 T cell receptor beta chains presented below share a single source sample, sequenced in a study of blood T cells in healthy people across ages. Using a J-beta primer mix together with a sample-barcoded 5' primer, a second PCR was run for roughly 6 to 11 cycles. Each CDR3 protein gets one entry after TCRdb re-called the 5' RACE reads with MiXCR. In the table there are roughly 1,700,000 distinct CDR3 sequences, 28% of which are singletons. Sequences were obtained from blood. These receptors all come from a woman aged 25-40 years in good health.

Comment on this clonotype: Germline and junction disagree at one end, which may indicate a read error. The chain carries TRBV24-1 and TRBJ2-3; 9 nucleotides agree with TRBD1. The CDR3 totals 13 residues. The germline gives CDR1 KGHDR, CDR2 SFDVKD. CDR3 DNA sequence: TGTGCCACCAGAACAGGGGGCACGGATACGCAGTATTTT. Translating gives CATRTGGTDTQYF.

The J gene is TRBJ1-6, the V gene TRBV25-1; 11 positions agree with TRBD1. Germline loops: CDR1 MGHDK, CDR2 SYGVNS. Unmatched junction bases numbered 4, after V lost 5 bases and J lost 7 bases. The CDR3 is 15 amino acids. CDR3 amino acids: CASSTGQGANSPLHF. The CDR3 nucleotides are TGTGCCAGCAGTACCGGACAGGGGGCGAATTCACCCCTCCACTTT. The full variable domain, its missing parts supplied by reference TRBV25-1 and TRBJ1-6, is EADIYQTPRYLVIGTGKKITLECSQTMGHDKMYWYQQDPGMELHLIHYSYGVNSTEKGDLSSESTVSRIRTEHFPLTLESARPSHTSQYLCASSTGQGANSPLHFGNGTRLTVT.